This record concerns one T cell receptor beta chain sequence. The antigen is undetermined. These data originate in a study of shared clonotypes between healthy human individuals. Sequencing was performed with immunoSEQ multiplex PCR; in TCRdb, only in-frame clones are kept and a portion is missing. The sample shows 2 million to 2.5 million clones, 90% to 95% of them seen only once. Overall study findings and caveats: For naive CD4 cells, roughly 5.5% of clonotypes were shared across a few donors. Naive subsets generally had larger estimated richness than memory subsets. The donor pool, a small one, limited the genetic and exposure-history diversity represented.

Germline CDR1 reads SGHTA; CDR2 reads FQGNSA. This CDR3 region has 14 residues. V was pared by 5 bases and J by 7 bases, with 9 bases of the junction left unmatched. All participating donors were Caucasian adults from Nashville, Tennessee. This sequence joins TRBV7-2 and TRBJ1-2, with 8 bases fitting TRBD1. This TCR derives from a man between 18 and 29 years old in good health. The sample consisted of naive CD4+ T cells sorted from blood. This sample's subset: CD45RA+ positively selected. This chain's CDR3 is CASSPDRGLSGYTF. The CDR3 nucleotides read TGTGCCAGCAGCCCTGACAGGGGTCTTTCTGGCTACACCTTC.